This TCR beta chain emerged from a study of blood T cell repertoires in COVID-19. Generated by immunoSEQ multiplex PCR, the TCRdb table keeps only in-frame clones and is missing some. In the table there are about 50,000 clones, roughly 84% of which are singletons. Trimming took 4 bases from V and 2 from J; bases not matched to a gene: 15. The germline V gene encodes CDR1 SGHVS and CDR2 FNYEAQ. The CDR3 is 19 residues long. The sample was peripheral blood. The receptor was derived from a man aged 70-80 years with active COVID-19. This chain joins TRBV7-6 and TRBJ2-1; the match to TRBD2 covers 9 bases. The CDR3 coding sequence is TGTGCCAGCAGCTCAACTCTGGGGCTAGCGGGAAATGCCTACAATGAGCAGTTCTTC. Amino acid sequence: CASSSTLGLAGNAYNEQFF.